This T cell receptor beta chain is drawn from a study of PD-L1 blockade in urothelial cancer. Study background: T cell content in blood samples showed a median of about 140,000.

Trimming at V came to 3 bases and at J to 10 bases, leaving 12 bases not matched to a gene. This CDR3 has 16 amino acids. In germline, CDR1 is GTSNPN, CDR2 SVGIG (reference sequence). Study observations and caveats: At the 3-week point, tumor-associated blood clones expanded more in durable-benefit patients.

Synthetically made TCR analog templates were put into each PCR as spikes. The data were produced by immunoSEQ multiplex PCR, yet TCRdb's version contains in-frame clones alone and is incomplete. This table holds about 100,000 clones, 70% to 85% found once. About this clone: Antigen specificity is unknown.

This specimen consisted of PBMCs, obtained around atezolizumab (anti-PD-L1) treatment. The receptor comes from a man in his fifties with urothelial cancer. This chain uses TRBV30 with TRBJ1-6; 10 bases line up with TRBD1. The CDR3 protein is CAWSRRSGTGESPLHF. The CDR3 DNA follows: TGTGCCTGGAGCCGGAGGTCCGGGACAGGGGAGTCACCCCTCCACTTT.